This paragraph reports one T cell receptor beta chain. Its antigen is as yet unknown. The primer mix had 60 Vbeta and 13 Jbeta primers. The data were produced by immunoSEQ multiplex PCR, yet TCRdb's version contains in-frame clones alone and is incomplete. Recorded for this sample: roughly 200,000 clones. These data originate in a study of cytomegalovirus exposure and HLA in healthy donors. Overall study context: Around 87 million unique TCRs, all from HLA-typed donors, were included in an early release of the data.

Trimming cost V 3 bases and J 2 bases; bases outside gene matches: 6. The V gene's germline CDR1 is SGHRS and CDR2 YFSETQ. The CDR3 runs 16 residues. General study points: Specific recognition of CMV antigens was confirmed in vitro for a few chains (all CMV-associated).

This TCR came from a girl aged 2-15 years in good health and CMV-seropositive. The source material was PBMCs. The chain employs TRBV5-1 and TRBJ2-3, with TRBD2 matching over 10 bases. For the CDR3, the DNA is TGCGCCAGCAGCTGGGGGCTAGCGGGAGTCACAGATACGCAGTATTTT. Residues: CASSWGLAGVTDTQYF.